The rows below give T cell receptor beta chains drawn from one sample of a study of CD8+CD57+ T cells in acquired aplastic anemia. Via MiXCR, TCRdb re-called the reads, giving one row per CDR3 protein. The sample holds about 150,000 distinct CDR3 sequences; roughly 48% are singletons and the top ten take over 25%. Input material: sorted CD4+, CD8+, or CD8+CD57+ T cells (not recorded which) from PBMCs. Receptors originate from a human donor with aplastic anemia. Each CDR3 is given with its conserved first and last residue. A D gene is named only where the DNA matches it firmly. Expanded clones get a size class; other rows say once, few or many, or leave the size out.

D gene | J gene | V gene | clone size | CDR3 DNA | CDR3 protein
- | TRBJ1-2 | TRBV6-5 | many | TGTGCCAGCAGTTCGGGACGGAGCTATGGCTACACCTTC | CASSSGRSYGYTF
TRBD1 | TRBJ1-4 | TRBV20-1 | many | TGCAGTGCTAGAGGAGTCGGGACAGCTACCGCAACTAATGAAAAACTGTTTTTT | CSARGVGTATATNEKLFF
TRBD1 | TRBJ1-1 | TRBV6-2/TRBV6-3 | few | TGTGCCACTAGTTACAGGGACAGGGGGCGACGGGTGAACACTGAAGCTTTCTTT | CATSYRDRGRRVNTEAFF
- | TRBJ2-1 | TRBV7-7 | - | TGTGCCAGCAGCCCGGCGGGCCACTACAATGAGCAGTTCTTC | CASSPAGHYNEQFF
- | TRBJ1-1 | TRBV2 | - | TGTGCCAGCAGTGAAGACAGGAACACTGAAGCTTTCTTT | CASSEDRNTEAFF
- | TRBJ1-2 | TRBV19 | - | TGTGCCAGTAATGAAGCGCGTAACTATGGCTACACCTTC | CASNEARNYGYTF
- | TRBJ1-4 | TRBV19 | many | TGTGCCAGTAGTAGCTGGACGGATCCAACTAATGAAAAACTGTTTTTT | CASSSWTDPTNEKLFF
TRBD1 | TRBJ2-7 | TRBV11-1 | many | TGTGCCAGCAGCTTAGCCGGCGATCTGGCCGGGACAGGGACCTACGAGCAGTACTTC | CASSLAGDLAGTGTYEQYF
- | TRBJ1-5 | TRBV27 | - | TGTGCCAGCAGCCCTAATGGGGTGAATCAGCCCCAGCATTTT | CASSPNGVNQPQHF
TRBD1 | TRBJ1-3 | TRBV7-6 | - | TGTGCCAGCAGCCTAGAACGGGACAGCCGAAACACCATATATTTT | CASSLERDSRNTIYF
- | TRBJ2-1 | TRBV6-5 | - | TGTGCCAGCAGATATAGCGATGGCTCCTACAATGAGCAGTTCTTC | CASRYSDGSYNEQFF
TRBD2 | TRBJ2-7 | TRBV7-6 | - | TGTGCCAGCAGTTTCGGACTAGCCTACGAGCAGTACTTC | CASSFGLAYEQYF
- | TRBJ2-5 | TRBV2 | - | TGTGCCAGCAGGGGGCGGGGGACCCAGTACTTC | CASRGRGTQYF
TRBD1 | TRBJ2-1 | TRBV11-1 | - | TGTGCCAGCAGCACCCGGGGACAGGGGAATGGCAATGAGCAGTTCTTC | CASSTRGQGNGNEQFF
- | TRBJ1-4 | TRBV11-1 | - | TGTGCCAGCAGCTTAATATTAGGAGGTGGGCCTAATGAAAAACTGTTTTTT | CASSLILGGGPNEKLFF
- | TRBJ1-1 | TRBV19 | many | TGTGCCAGTACCAAGGGGACTGAAGCTTTCTTT | CASTKGTEAFF
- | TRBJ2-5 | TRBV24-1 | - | TGTGCCGACACATGGTTAGGCGGGCAAGAGGCCCAGTACTTC | CADTWLGGQEAQYF
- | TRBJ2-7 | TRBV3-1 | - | TGTGCCAGCAGCCAAGTGGGGGTCGGGTCCGGAGAGCAGTACTTC | CASSQVGVGSGEQYF
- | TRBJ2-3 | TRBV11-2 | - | TGTGCCAGCAGCTCCCCCGGGGGATACCCAGATACGCAGTATTTT | CASSSPGGYPDTQYF
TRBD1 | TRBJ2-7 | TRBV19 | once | TGTGCCAGTAGTAGGGAGACAGGGAACTACGAGCAGTACTTT | CASSRETGNYEQYF
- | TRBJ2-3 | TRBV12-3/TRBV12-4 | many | TGTGCCAGCAGTCCCTGGGGACCTGAAGATACGCAGTATTTT | CASSPWGPEDTQYF
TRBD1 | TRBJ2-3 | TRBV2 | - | TGTGCCAGCATAGGACAGGGGCGGGATACGCAGTATTTT | CASIGQGRDTQYF
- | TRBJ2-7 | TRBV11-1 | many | TGTGCCAGCAGCTTCGGGGGATCCATCGAGCAGTACTTC | CASSFGGSIEQYF
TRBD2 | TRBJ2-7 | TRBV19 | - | TGTGCCAGTAGTAGGGGACTAGGAACTTACGAGCAGTACTTC | CASSRGLGTYEQYF
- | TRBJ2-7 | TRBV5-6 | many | TGTGCCAGCAGCTTGGTGGGTAGCGGATACGAGCAGTACTTC | CASSLVGSGYEQYF
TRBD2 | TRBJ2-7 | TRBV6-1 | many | TGTGCCAGTCTATTAGCGGGAGGGCCTTACGAGCAGTACTTC | CASLLAGGPYEQYF
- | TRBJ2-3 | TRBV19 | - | TGTGCCAGTACCCCCGGCGACAGTAGCACAGATACGCAGTATTTT | CASTPGDSSTDTQYF